The rows below give T cell receptor beta chains drawn from one sample of a study of cytomegalovirus exposure and HLA in healthy donors. TCRdb's table, derived via immunoSEQ multiplex PCR, lists solely in-frame clones and lacks some. The sample lists 150,000 to 200,000 clones, approximately 86% occurring once. The sample taken for sequencing was PBMCs. These receptors originate from a man between 18 and 35 years old in good health and CMV-seropositive. CDR3s include the opening cysteine and the closing phenylalanine or tryptophan. The D gene is left open where the match is weak. Where a row states a size, it is once, few, many or the class of an expanded clone; other rows omit it.

>TRBV5-1|TRBJ1-1|few|TRBD1
CASSNRDRFAF
TGCGCCAGCAGCAACCGGGACAGGTTTGCCTTT
>TRBV9|TRBJ2-3|NA|NA
CASSVVAGTDTQYF
TGTGCCAGCAGCGTAGTCGCAGGCACAGATACGCAGTATTTT
>TRBV7-9|TRBJ2-5|NA|TRBD2
CASSFQGLQETQYF
TGTGCCAGCAGCTTTCAGGGACTACAAGAGACCCAGTACTTC
>TRBV5-6|TRBJ1-2|NA|TRBD1
CASSSATGAYGYTF
TGTGCCAGCAGCTCAGCGACAGGGGCCTATGGCTACACCTTC
>TRBV5-8|TRBJ2-1|NA|TRBD1
CASSPYRGPYNEQFF
TGTGCCAGCAGCCCGTACAGGGGGCCCTACAATGAGCAGTTCTTC
>TRBV29-1|TRBJ2-3|once|NA
CSVIRETDTQYF
TGCAGCGTTATTCGGGAGACAGATACGCAGTATTTT
>TRBV27|TRBJ1-5|few|NA
CASGPQPQHF
TGTGCCAGCGGCCCTCAGCCCCAGCATTTT
>TRBV7-8|TRBJ2-3|NA|NA
CASSFYRSAGLGRSDTQYF
TGTGCCAGCAGCTTCTATAGATCGGCAGGGTTGGGTCGATCAGATACGCAGTATTTT
>TRBV27|TRBJ2-5|NA|NA
CASSHRGSGQETQYF
TGTGCCAGCAGTCATAGGGGGAGCGGTCAAGAGACCCAGTACTTC
>TRBV27|TRBJ1-1|NA|TRBD1
CASSLAGTGAAPVNTEAFF
TGTGCCAGCAGTCTTGCCGGGACAGGGGCCGCTCCCGTGAACACTGAAGCTTTCTTT
>TRBV28|TRBJ2-7|few|TRBD1
CASRQGREQYF
TGTGCCAGCCGACAGGGTCGTGAGCAGTACTTC
>TRBV9|TRBJ1-1|NA|NA
CASSVEAGVTEAFF
TGTGCCAGCAGCGTAGAGGCAGGGGTGACTGAAGCTTTCTTT
>TRBV7-6|TRBJ1-1|NA|TRBD1
CASSPGTGGWGTEAFF
TGTGCCAGCAGCCCCGGGACAGGGGGTTGGGGCACTGAAGCTTTCTTT
>TRBV9|TRBJ1-1|once|NA
CASSLTGTTEAFF
TGTGCCAGCAGCCTAACAGGTACCACTGAAGCTTTCTTT
>TRBV5-4|TRBJ2-3|NA|NA
CASSPPDTEGTQYF
TGTGCCAGCAGCCCACCCGACACCGAAGGTACGCAGTATTTT
>TRBV7-8|TRBJ2-3|NA|NA
CASSLASRDFVADTQYF
TGTGCCAGCAGCTTAGCTTCTCGGGACTTCGTGGCAGATACGCAGTATTTT
>TRBV29-1|TRBJ1-1|NA|TRBD1
CSVREGQYGNTEAFF
TGCAGCGTCAGAGAGGGACAGTACGGGAACACTGAAGCTTTCTTT
>TRBV7-8|TRBJ2-7|few|NA
CASSNRERQYF
TGTGCCAGCAGTAACCGGGAGAGGCAGTACTTC
>TRBV9|TRBJ1-2|NA|TRBD1
CASSVGQGGYTF
TGTGCCAGCAGCGTCGGACAGGGGGGCTACACCTTC
>TRBV4-3|TRBJ2-7|NA|TRBD1
CASSQDRLTSTGTYEQYF
TGCGCCAGCAGCCAAGATCGCCTGACTTCGACAGGGACCTACGAGCAGTACTTC
>TRBV28|TRBJ1-5|NA|TRBD1
CASSSAQGDQPQHF
TGTGCCAGCAGTTCGGCACAGGGGGATCAGCCCCAGCATTTT
>TRBV5-1|TRBJ1-5|once|NA
CASSLGERNQPQHF
TGCGCCAGCAGCTTAGGGGAACGGAATCAGCCCCAGCATTTT
>TRBV2|TRBJ1-2|NA|TRBD1
CASSTHGTGYGYTF
TGTGCCAGCAGCACTCACGGGACAGGGTATGGCTACACCTTC
>TRBV11-1|TRBJ2-7|NA|NA
CASSLKTGEQYF
TGTGCCAGCAGCTTAAAGACGGGGGAGCAGTACTTC
>TRBV30|TRBJ2-3|NA|NA
CAWEFTDTQYF
TGTGCCTGGGAGTTCACAGATACGCAGTATTTT
>TRBV15|TRBJ1-5|once|NA
CATSRDRDGTPEHF
TGTGCCACCAGCAGAGATCGGGATGGGACACCTGAGCATTTT
>TRBV7-6|TRBJ2-7|NA|TRBD1
CASSSPTDRGYEQYF
TGTGCCAGCAGCTCCCCCACAGACAGGGGGTATGAGCAGTACTTC
>TRBV20-1|TRBJ1-1|NA|NA
CSVLEAFF
TGCAGTGTCCTTGAAGCTTTCTTT
>TRBV7-2|TRBJ2-2|NA|NA
CASSPSRNTGELFF
TGTGCCAGCAGCCCCTCTAGGAACACCGGGGAGCTGTTTTTT
>TRBV5-1|TRBJ2-1|once|TRBD1
CASSFNRGNEQFF
TGCGCCAGCAGCTTCAACAGGGGCAATGAGCAGTTCTTC
>TRBV10-3|TRBJ2-1|few|TRBD2
CAISGVLAGGYNEQFF
TGTGCCATCAGTGGGGTACTAGCGGGGGGGTATAATGAGCAGTTCTTC
>TRBV18|TRBJ2-7|once|TRBD1
CASSPPGQGAYEQYF
TGTGCCAGCTCACCTCCGGGACAGGGCGCATACGAGCAGTACTTC
>TRBV9|TRBJ2-2|NA|NA
CASSVGAGLAGELFF
TGTGCCAGCAGCGTAGGGGCAGGTCTGGCCGGGGAGCTGTTTTTT
>TRBV7-9|TRBJ1-2|NA|NA
CASSPPRRGFGYTF
TGTGCCAGCAGCCCTCCACGTCGGGGGTTCGGCTACACCTTC
>TRBV27|TRBJ1-2|NA|TRBD1
CASKGPRDRGESYGYTF
TGTGCCAGCAAGGGCCCCCGGGACAGGGGGGAGAGCTATGGCTACACCTTC
>TRBV5-6|TRBJ1-1|NA|TRBD1
CASSVDRVRAFF
TGTGCCAGCAGCGTAGACAGGGTACGGGCTTTCTTT
>TRBV28|TRBJ1-1|NA|NA
CASSEQGNTEAFF
TGTGCCAGCAGTGAACAGGGGAACACTGAAGCTTTCTTT
>TRBV7-2|TRBJ1-5|NA|NA
CASSLWLAGAQPQHF
TGTGCCAGCAGCTTATGGCTCGCAGGGGCGCAGCCCCAGCATTTT
>TRBV29-1|TRBJ1-2|NA|NA
CSVERGSEDYGYTF
TGCAGCGTTGAGAGAGGCAGTGAGGACTATGGCTACACCTTC
>TRBV10-3|TRBJ2-1|few|NA
CAISATNGNEQFF
TGTGCCATCAGTGCAACTAACGGCAATGAGCAGTTCTTC
>TRBV4-2|TRBJ2-7|NA|TRBD2
CASSQEELAGPFYYEQYF
TGTGCCAGCAGCCAAGAGGAACTAGCGGGACCCTTTTACTACGAGCAGTACTTC